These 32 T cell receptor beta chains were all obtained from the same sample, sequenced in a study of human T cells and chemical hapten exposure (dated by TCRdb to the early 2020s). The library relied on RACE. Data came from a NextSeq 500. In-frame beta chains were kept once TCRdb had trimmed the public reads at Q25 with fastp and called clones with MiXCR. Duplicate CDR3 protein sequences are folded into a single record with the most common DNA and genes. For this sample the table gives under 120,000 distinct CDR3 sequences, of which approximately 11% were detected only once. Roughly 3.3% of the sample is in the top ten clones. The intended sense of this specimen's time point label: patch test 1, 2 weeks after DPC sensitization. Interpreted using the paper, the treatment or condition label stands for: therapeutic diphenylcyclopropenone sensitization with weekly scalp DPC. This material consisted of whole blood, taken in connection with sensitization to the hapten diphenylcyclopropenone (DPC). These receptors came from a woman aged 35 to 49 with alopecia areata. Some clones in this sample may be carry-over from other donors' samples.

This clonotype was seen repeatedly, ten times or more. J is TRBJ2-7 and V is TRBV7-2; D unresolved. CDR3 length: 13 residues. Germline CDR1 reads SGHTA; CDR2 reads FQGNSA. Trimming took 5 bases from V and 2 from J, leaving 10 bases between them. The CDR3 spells CASSRGEPYEQYF. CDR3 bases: TGTGCCAGCAGCCGTGGGGAACCCTACGAGCAGTACTTC.

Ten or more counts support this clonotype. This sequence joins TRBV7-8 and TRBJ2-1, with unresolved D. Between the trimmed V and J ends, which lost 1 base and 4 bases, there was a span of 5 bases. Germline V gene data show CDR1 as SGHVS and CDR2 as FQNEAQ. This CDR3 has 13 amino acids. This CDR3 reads CASSLVGYNEQFF. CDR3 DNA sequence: TGTGCCAGCAGCTTAGTGGGATACAATGAGCAGTTCTTC.

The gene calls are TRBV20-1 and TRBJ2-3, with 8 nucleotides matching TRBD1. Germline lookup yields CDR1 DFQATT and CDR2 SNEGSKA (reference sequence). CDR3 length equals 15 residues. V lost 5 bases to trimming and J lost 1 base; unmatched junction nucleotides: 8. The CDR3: CSAGSDRGGTDTQYF. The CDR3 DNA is TGCAGTGCTGGTAGTGACAGGGGCGGCACAGATACGCAGTATTTT.

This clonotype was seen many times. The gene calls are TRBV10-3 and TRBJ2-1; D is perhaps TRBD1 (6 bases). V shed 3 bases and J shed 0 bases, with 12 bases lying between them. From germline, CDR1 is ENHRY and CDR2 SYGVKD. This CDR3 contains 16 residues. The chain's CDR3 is CAISDSVGGSYNEQFF. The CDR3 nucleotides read TGTGCCATCAGTGATTCGGTAGGGGGCTCCTACAATGAGCAGTTCTTC.

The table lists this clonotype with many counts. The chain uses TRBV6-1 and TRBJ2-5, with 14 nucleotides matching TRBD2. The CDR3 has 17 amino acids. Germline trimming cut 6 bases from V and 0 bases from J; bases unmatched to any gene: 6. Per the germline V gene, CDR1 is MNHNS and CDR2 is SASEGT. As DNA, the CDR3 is TGTGCCAGCAGCGCCGGGACTAGCGGGGGCTACCAAGAGACCCAGTACTTC. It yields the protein CASSAGTSGGYQETQYF.

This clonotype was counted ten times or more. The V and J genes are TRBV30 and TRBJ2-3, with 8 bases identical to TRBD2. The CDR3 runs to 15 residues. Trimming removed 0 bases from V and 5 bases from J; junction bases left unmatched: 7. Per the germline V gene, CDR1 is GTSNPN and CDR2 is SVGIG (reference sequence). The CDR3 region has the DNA TGTGCCTGGAGTGTGGGAGCGGGGGCGAGAGATACGCAGTATTTT. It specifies CAWSVGAGARDTQYF.

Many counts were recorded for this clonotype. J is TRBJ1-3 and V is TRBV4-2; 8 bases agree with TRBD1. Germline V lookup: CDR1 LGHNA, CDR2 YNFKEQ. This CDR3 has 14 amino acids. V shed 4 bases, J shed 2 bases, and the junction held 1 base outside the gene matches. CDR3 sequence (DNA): TGTGCCAGCAGCCTGACAGGGGCTGGAAACACCATATATTTT. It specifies CASSLTGAGNTIYF.

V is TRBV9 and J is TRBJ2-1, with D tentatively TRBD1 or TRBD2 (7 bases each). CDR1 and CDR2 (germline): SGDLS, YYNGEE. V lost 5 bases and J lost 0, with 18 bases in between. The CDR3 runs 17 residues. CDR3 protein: CASSELGGGSSYNEQFF. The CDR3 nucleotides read TGTGCCAGCAGTGAGCTAGGGGGCGGGAGCTCCTACAATGAGCAGTTCTTC.

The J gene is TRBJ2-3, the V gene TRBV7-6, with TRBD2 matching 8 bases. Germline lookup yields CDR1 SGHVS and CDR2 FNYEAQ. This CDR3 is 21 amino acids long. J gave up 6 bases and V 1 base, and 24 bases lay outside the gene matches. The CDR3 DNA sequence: TGTGCCAGCAGCTTAGTACCCCCGGCCAGACTGGGTAGCGGGACCGCTGATACGCAGTATTTT. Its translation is CASSLVPPARLGSGTADTQYF. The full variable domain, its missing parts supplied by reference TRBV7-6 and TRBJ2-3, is GAGVSQSPRYKVTKRGQDVALRCDPISGHVSLYWYRQALGQGPEFLTYFNYEAQQDKSGLPNDRFSAERPEGSISTLTIQRTEQRDSAMYRCASSLVPPARLGSGTADTQYFGPGTRLTVL.

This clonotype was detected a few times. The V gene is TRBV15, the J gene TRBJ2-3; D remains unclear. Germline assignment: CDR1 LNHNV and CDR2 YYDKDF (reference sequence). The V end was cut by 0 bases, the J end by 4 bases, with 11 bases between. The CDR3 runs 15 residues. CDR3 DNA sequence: TGTGCCACCAGCAGAGATAGGCGTTTTGCAGATACGCAGTATTTT. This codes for CATSRDRRFADTQYF.

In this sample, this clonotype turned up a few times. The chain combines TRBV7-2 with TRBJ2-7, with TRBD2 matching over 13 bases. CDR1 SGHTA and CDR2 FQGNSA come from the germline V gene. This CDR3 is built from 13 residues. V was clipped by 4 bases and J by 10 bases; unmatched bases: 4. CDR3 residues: CASSWGTSGNQYF. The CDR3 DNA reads TGTGCCAGCAGCTGGGGGACTAGCGGGAACCAGTACTTC. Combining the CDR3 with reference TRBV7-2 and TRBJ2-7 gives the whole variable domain GAGVSQSPSNKVTEKGKDVELRCDPISGHTALYWYRQSLGQGLEFLIYFQGNSAPDKSGLPSDRFSAERTGGSVSTLTIQRTQQEDSAVYLCASSWGTSGNQYFGPGTRLTVT.

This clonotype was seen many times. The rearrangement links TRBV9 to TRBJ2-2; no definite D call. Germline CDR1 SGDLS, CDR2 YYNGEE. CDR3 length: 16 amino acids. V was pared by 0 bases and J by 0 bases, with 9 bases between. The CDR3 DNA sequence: TGTGCCAGCAGCGTAGCTGCGTCGGCGAACACCGGGGAGCTGTTTTTT. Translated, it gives CASSVAASANTGELFF.

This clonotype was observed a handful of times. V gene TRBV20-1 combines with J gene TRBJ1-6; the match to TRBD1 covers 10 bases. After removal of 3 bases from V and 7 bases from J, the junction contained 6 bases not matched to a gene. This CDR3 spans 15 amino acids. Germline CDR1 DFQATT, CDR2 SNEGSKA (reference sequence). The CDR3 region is CSARPDRGLNSPLHF. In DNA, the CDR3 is TGCAGTGCTAGGCCCGACAGGGGGCTAAATTCACCCCTCCACTTT.

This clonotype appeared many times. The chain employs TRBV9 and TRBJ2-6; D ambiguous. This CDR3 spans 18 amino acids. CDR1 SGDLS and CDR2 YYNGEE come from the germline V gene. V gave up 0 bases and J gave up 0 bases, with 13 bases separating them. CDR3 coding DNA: TGTGCCAGCAGCGTAGGCGGCAGGTCCCTCTCTGGGGCCAACGTCCTGACTTTC. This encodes CASSVGGRSLSGANVLTF. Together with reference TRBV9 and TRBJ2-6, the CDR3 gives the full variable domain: DSGVTQTPKHLITATGQRVTLRCSPRSGDLSVYWYQQSLDQGLQFLIQYYNGEERAKGNILERFSAQQFPDLHSELNLSSLELGDSALYFCASSVGGRSLSGANVLTFGAGSRLTVL.

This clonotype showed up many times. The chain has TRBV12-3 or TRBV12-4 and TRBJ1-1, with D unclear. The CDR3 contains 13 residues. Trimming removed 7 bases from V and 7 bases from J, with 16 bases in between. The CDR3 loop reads CASNPQARGEAFF. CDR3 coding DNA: TGTGCCAGCAATCCTCAAGCCCGGGGTGAAGCTTTCTTT.

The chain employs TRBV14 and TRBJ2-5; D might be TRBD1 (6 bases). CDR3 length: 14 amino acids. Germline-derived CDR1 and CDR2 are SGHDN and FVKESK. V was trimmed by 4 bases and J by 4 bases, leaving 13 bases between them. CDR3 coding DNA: TGTGCCAGCAGCCCGAACAGGGTTGGAGAGACCCAGTACTTC. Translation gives CASSPNRVGETQYF.

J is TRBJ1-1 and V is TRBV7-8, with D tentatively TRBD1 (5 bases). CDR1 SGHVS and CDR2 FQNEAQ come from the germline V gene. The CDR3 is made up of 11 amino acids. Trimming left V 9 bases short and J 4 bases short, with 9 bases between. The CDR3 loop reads CARMRGTEAFF. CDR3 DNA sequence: TGTGCCAGAATGAGGGGCACTGAAGCTTTCTTT.

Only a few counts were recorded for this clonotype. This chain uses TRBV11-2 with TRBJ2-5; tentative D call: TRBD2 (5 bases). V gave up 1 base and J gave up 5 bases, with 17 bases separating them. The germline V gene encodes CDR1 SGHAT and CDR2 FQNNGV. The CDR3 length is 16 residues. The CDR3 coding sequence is TGTGCCAGCAGCTTAGGTCGTAGGCTAGCCGGGGAGACCCAGTACTTC. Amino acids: CASSLGRRLAGETQYF.

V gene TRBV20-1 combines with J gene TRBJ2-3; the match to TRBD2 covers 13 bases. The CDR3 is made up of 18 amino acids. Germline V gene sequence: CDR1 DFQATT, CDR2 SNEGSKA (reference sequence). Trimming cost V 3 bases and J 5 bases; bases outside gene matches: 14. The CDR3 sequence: CSARPRTSGGPVVDTQYF. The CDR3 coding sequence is TGCAGTGCTAGGCCACGGACTAGCGGGGGCCCGGTGGTAGATACGCAGTATTTT.

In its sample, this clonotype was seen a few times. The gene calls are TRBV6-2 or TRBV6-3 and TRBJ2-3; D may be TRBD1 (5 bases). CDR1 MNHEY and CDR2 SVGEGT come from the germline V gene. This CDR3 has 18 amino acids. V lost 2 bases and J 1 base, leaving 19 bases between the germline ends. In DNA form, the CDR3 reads TGTGCCAGCAGTTACCCCCCTTGGGGCGCCGGACGCACAGATACGCAGTATTTT. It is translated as CASSYPPWGAGRTDTQYF.

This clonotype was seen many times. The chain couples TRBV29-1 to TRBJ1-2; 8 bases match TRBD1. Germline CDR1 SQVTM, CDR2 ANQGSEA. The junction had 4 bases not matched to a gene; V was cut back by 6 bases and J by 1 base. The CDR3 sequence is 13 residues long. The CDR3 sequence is CSVRTGLNYGYTF. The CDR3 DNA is TGCAGCGTGCGGACAGGGCTTAACTATGGCTACACCTTC.

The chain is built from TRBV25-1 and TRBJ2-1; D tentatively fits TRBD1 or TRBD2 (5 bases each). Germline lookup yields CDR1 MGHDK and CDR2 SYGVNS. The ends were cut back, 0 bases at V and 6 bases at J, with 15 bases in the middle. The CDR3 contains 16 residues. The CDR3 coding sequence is TGTGCCAGCAGTGAATACCGGCAGGGTCGGGGCAATGAGCAGTTCTTC. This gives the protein CASSEYRQGRGNEQFF.

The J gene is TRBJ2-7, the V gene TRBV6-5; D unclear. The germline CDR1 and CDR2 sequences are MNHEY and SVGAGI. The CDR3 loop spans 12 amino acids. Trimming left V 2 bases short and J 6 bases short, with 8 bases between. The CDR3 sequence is CASSYLTGEQYF. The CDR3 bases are TGTGCCAGCAGTTACCTGACCGGCGAGCAGTACTTC.

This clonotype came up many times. The CDR3 protein is CASSETHQSSYNEQFF. For the CDR3, the DNA is TGTGCCAGCAGTGAAACCCACCAAAGCTCCTACAATGAGCAGTTCTTC. The rearrangement joins TRBV2 to TRBJ2-1, with no clear D. Germline V gives CDR1 SNHLY, CDR2 FYNNEI. The CDR3 has 16 amino acids. The V and J ends lost 2 bases and 0 bases respectively, with 11 bases between them.

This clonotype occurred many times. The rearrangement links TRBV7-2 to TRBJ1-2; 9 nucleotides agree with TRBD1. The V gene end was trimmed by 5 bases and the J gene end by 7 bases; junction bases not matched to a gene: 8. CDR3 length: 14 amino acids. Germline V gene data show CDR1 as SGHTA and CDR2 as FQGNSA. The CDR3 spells CASSPPGQGSGYTF. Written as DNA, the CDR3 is TGTGCCAGCAGCCCTCCGGGACAGGGTTCTGGCTACACCTTC.

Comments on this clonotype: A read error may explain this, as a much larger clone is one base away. The CDR3: CASSPTAYEQYF. The CDR3 region has the DNA TGTGCCAGCAGCCCGACAGCCTACGAGCAGTACTTC. The chain is built from TRBV28 and TRBJ2-7; TRBD1 might be the D (5 bases). This CDR3 is 12 amino acids long. The ends were cut back, 6 bases at V and 2 bases at J, with 8 bases in the middle. CDR1 and CDR2 from the germline V gene are MDHEN and SYDVKM.

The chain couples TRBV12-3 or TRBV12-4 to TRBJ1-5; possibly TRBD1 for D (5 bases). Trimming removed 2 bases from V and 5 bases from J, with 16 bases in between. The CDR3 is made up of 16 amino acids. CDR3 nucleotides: TGTGCCAGCAGTTTAAATTTTGGGGGGGTTGATCAGCCCCAGCATTTT. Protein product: CASSLNFGGVDQPQHF.

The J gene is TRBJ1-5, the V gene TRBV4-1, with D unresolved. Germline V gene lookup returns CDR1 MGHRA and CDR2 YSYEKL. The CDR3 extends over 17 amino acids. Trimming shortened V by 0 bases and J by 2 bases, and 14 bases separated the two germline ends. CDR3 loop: CASSQEAGAAGNQPQHF. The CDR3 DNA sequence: TGCGCCAGCAGCCAAGAGGCCGGAGCCGCGGGCAATCAGCCCCAGCATTTT.

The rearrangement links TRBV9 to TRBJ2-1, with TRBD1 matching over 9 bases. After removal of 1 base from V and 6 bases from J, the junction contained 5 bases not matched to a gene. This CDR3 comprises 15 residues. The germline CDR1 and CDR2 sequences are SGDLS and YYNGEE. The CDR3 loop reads CASSVRDRVGNEQFF. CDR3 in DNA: TGTGCCAGCAGCGTAAGGGACAGGGTAGGCAATGAGCAGTTCTTC.

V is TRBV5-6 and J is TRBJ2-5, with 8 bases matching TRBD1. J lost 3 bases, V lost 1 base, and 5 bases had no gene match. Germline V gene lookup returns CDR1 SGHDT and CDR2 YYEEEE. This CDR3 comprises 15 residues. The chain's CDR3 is CASSLPGQGKETQYF. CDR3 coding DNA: TGTGCCAGCAGCTTGCCCGGACAGGGAAAAGAGACCCAGTACTTC.

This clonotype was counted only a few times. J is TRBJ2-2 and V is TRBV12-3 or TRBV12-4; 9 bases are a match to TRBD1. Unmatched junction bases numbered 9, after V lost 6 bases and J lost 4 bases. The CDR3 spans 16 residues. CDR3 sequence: CASSLGGQGITGELFF. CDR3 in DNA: TGTGCCAGCAGCCTTGGGGGACAGGGCATCACCGGGGAGCTGTTTTTT.

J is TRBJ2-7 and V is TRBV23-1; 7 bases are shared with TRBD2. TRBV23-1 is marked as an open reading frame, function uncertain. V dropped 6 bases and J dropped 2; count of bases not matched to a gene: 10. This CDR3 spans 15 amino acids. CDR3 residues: CASSQTSERAYEQYF. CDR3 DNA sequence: TGCGCCAGCAGCCAAACTAGCGAGCGTGCCTACGAGCAGTACTTC.